This passage covers 16 T cell receptor beta chains from one sample sequenced in a study of CD8+CD57+ T cells in acquired aplastic anemia. The template for TCR beta VDJ and CDR3 sequence profiling was genomic DNA. TCRdb called the reads again in MiXCR, with one record for every CDR3 protein. The sample lists under 500,000 distinct CDR3 sequences; roughly 34% were seen once. Those patients picked for sequencing had displayed CD8+CD57+ cell expansion on flow cytometry. Material: sorted CD4+, CD8+, or CD8+CD57+ T cells (not recorded which) from PBMCs. The receptor source for this set is a human donor with aplastic anemia.

V and J are TRBV5-4 and TRBJ2-7, with D hard to call. Deletions cut 0 bases from V and 2 bases from J, with 12 bases between. Per the germline V gene, CDR1 is SGHNT and CDR2 is YYREEE (reference sequence). There are 15 residues in the CDR3. CDR3 region: CASSLGHTVTYEQYF. CDR3 sequence (DNA): TGTGCCAGCAGCTTGGGACACACGGTGACCTACGAGCAGTACTTC. The variable domain in full, with the rest retrieved from reference TRBV5-4 and TRBJ2-7, is ETGVTQSPTHLIKTRGQQVTLRCSSQSGHNTVSWYQQALGQGPQFIFQYYREEENGRGNFPPRFSGLQFPNYSSELNVNALELDDSALYLCASSLGHTVTYEQYFGPGTRLTVT.

This clonotype was recorded many times. The rearrangement links TRBV5-1 to TRBJ1-2, with D uncertain. Trimming cost V 1 base and J 8 bases, with 15 bases left between them. CDR3 length: 14 residues. Looked up from germline, CDR1 is SGHRS and CDR2 is YFSETQ. CDR3 nucleotide sequence: TGCGCCAGCAGCTTGTCTACAGACGACTGGGGCTACACCTTC. It specifies CASSLSTDDWGYTF. Together with reference TRBV5-1 and TRBJ1-2, the CDR3 gives the full variable domain: KAGVTQTPRYLIKTRGQQVTLSCSPISGHRSVSWYQQTPGQGLQFLFEYFSETQRNKGNFPGRFSGRQFSNSRSEMNVSTLELGDSALYLCASSLSTDDWGYTFGSGTRLTVV.

V is TRBV20-1 and J is TRBJ2-1, with 7 positions matching TRBD1. CDR1 is DFQATT and CDR2 is SNEGSKA in the germline V gene (reference sequence). This CDR3 region has 17 residues. With 2 bases clipped from V and 0 bases from J, the junction kept 10 bases outside the gene matches. The CDR3 bases are TGCAGTGCTAGACCCGTAAGGGGGCTTAGCTCCTACAATGAGCAGTTCTTC. Translated: CSARPVRGLSSYNEQFF.

This clonotype was counted at least ten times. The chain joins TRBV24-1 to TRBJ2-3, with 8 bases aligning to TRBD2. CDR3 length equals 14 residues. V shed 5 bases, J shed 2 bases, and the junction held 2 bases outside the gene matches. The germline gives CDR1 KGHDR, CDR2 SFDVKD. This chain's CDR3 is CATSASGPTDTQYF. CDR3 nucleotides: TGTGCCACCAGTGCTAGCGGGCCCACAGATACGCAGTATTTT.

J is TRBJ2-1 and V is TRBV25-1; 7 bases are shared with TRBD1. This CDR3 contains 16 residues. The V gene's germline CDR1 is MGHDK and CDR2 SYGVNS. V gave up 4 bases and J gave up 1 base; unmatched junction bases: 7. The CDR3, as DNA: TGTGCCAGCAGTGGTTCAGGGGGAAGGTCCTACAATGAGCAGTTCTTC. Protein sequence: CASSGSGGRSYNEQFF.

This clonotype occurred once. The genes are TRBV19 and TRBJ1-5; the match to TRBD1 covers 7 bases. The CDR3 length is 15 residues. The V and J ends lost 4 bases and 7 bases, in that order; junction bases with no gene match: 10. Germline assignment: CDR1 LNHDA and CDR2 SQIVND (reference sequence). The CDR3 reads CASSRTGIDSQPQHF. Written as DNA, the CDR3 is TGTGCCAGTAGTAGGACAGGTATCGACTCCCAGCCCCAGCATTTT.

V is TRBV5-1 and J is TRBJ1-5; D possibly corresponds to TRBD1 (5 bases). Germline loops: CDR1 SGHRS, CDR2 YFSETQ. The CDR3 runs to 15 residues. V was pared by 4 bases and J by 9 bases, with 20 bases between. CDR3 in amino acids: CASSPRGGVEGPQHF. Written as DNA, the CDR3 is TGCGCCAGCAGCCCACGGGGCGGGGTGGAGGGGCCCCAGCATTTT. Full variable domain (outside the CDR3, taken from reference TRBV5-1 and TRBJ1-5): KAGVTQTPRYLIKTRGQQVTLSCSPISGHRSVSWYQQTPGQGLQFLFEYFSETQRNKGNFPGRFSGRQFSNSRSEMNVSTLELGDSALYLCASSPRGGVEGPQHFGDGTRLSIL.

This clonotype showed up just a few times. This rearrangement joins TRBV11-1 to TRBJ1-2; TRBD1 agrees at 7 bases. This CDR3 has 15 residues. Germline-derived CDR1 and CDR2 are SGHAT and FQDESV (reference sequence). V shed 4 bases and J 6 bases; nucleotides not matched to a gene: 11. The CDR3 here is CASSSTGTEGHGYTF. The CDR3 DNA follows: TGTGCCAGCAGCTCTACCGGGACAGAAGGTCATGGCTACACCTTC.

This chain joins TRBV12-3 or TRBV12-4 and TRBJ1-5; 8 nucleotides align to TRBD1. This CDR3 has 15 residues. The ends lost 5 bases at V and 6 bases at J; junction bases unmatched: 9. The CDR3: CASSILGGTGQPQHF. The DNA of the CDR3 is TGTGCCAGCAGTATCTTGGGGGGGACAGGTCAGCCCCAGCATTTT.

The V call is TRBV11-1, the J call TRBJ2-3; D not resolved. Trimming took off 7 bases at V and 1 base at J, with 15 bases between the two ends. CDR1 and CDR2 from the germline V gene are SGHAT and FQDESV (reference sequence). This CDR3 spans 15 amino acids. The CDR3 sequence is CASTKVRSGTDTQYF. The CDR3 coding sequence is TGTGCCAGCACCAAGGTCAGGTCCGGCACAGATACGCAGTATTTT.

This clonotype occurred many times. The chain uses TRBV20-1 and TRBJ1-6; maybe TRBD1 (6 bases). Germline assignment: CDR1 DFQATT and CDR2 SNEGSKA (reference sequence). V lost 7 bases and J 4 bases, leaving 14 bases between the germline ends. The CDR3 runs to 14 residues. The CDR3 is CSVARTEYNSPLHF. The DNA of the CDR3 is TGCAGTGTAGCCAGGACAGAGTATAATTCACCCCTCCACTTT.

The chain links TRBV4-3 to TRBJ1-1; TRBD1 matches 11 bases. The trim removed 8 bases at V and 4 bases at J, leaving 9 bases unmatched. The length of the CDR3 is 15 residues. The V gene's germline CDR1 is LGHNA and CDR2 YSLEER. Written as DNA, the CDR3 is TGCGCCAGCGGGCGGACAGGGGGCGCGATCACTGAAGCTTTCTTT. Amino acid sequence: CASGRTGGAITEAFF.

This clonotype was seen ten or more times. J is TRBJ1-1 and V is TRBV2; TRBD1 matches 10 bases. The V segment lost 5 bases and the J segment 5 bases; nucleotides outside the gene matches: 2. From germline, CDR1 is SNHLY and CDR2 FYNNEI. There are 13 residues in the CDR3. CDR3 nucleotide sequence: TGTGCCAGCAGTAGACAGGGGGCGACTGAAGCTTTCTTT. Translated: CASSRQGATEAFF.

As for this clonotype: One end of the junction fails to match germline, which may point to a read error. The rearrangement uses TRBV29-1 and TRBJ2-7; 7 bases align to TRBD1. Germline V lookup: CDR1 SQVTM, CDR2 ANQGSEA. The CDR3 runs to 12 residues. The CDR3 DNA reads as TGCAGCGCTGGAGTACAGGGGCGCGAGCGGTACTTC. Protein product: CSAGVQGRERYF.

This clonotype was recorded many times. The rearrangement links TRBV20-1 to TRBJ1-6; no definite D call. V lost 6 bases, J lost 0 bases, and 15 bases lay in between. Germline V lookup: CDR1 DFQATT, CDR2 SNEGSKA (reference sequence). The CDR3 sequence is 16 residues long. The CDR3 region is CSAPPGGSSYNSPLHF. CDR3 nucleotides: TGCAGTGCGCCCCCGGGAGGTAGCTCCTATAATTCACCCCTCCACTTT.

In its sample, this clonotype was seen many times. The CDR3 DNA sequence: TGCAGTGCTACAACAGGGACTAGCAATCAGCCCCAGCATTTT. The encoded protein is CSATTGTSNQPQHF. This chain uses TRBV20-1 with TRBJ1-5; weak D call: TRBD1 (6 bases). V dropped 4 bases and J dropped 0 bases, with 10 bases sitting between them. The CDR3 is made up of 14 amino acids. Germline CDR1 is DFQATT and CDR2 is SNEGSKA (reference sequence).